This T cell receptor (beta chain) is from a study of spatial heterogeneity in lung cancer. Study-level findings and limits: Counts that tracked tumor mutation counts were those of expanded intratumoral alpha and beta TCRs.

TCRdb processed the 5' RACE reads anew with MiXCR; each CDR3 protein has one entry. The table includes about 13,000 distinct CDR3 sequences, roughly 5.4% detected once. This clonotype was seen at least ten times. What it binds is not known. Time point reported: sample taken at primary tumor resection. The donors, 60 to 80 patients with untreated early-stage non-small cell lung cancer, provided the samples. Unsorted whole RNA samples from tumor, nontumor lung or frozen PBMC were sequenced. This specimen was lung tumor tissue, taken at surgery. The clonotype was recovered from a female donor with early-stage non-small cell lung cancer.

In nucleotides, the CDR3 is TGTGCCAGCAGTTTCCCGGGGCAGCAGCCCCAGCATTTT. This translates into CASSFPGQQPQHF. The rearrangement uses TRBV6-6 and TRBJ1-5, with a possible D match to TRBD1 (5 bases). Per the germline V gene, CDR1 is MNHNY and CDR2 is SVGAGI (reference sequence). The CDR3 is 13 amino acids. V lost 4 bases and J 7 bases, leaving 11 bases between the germline ends.